The T cell receptor beta chain under discussion was sequenced for a study of blood T cells in healthy people across ages. Unmatched junction bases numbered 1, after V lost 1 base and J lost 12 bases. Germline V gene lookup returns CDR1 SNHLY and CDR2 FYNNEI. The CDR3 runs 12 residues. This clonotype was recorded at least ten times. Next came a second PCR, run for roughly 7 to 12 cycles, which used a sample-barcoded 5' primer along with a J-beta primer mix. A single record per CDR3 protein comes from TCRdb applying MiXCR to the 5' RACE reads. Of about 640,000 distinct CDR3 sequences in the sample, 25% to 35% were seen once.

The J gene is TRBJ2-4, the V gene TRBV2; the match to TRBD2 covers 9 bases. This sequence was found in a woman of 80 years or more in good health. Sequenced input: blood. In nucleotides, the CDR3 is TGTGCCAGCAGTGAAGTTAGCGGGGGTCAGTACTTC. Residues: CASSEVSGGQYF.